One and the same sample provided the 12 T cell receptor beta chains below, sequenced in a study of blood T cell repertoires in COVID-19. Profiled with immunoSEQ multiplex PCR; TCRdb holds only in-frame clones, not every one. In the table there are a few hundred thousand clones, 70% to 90% of which are singletons. Sequencing input: PBMCs or T cells enriched from blood (not recorded which). The receptors derive from a man aged 30-40 years who had recovered from COVID-19.

The genes are TRBV27 and TRBJ1-1; D is undetermined. V was cut by 6 bases and J by 1 base, with 9 bases left in between. Germline-derived CDR1 and CDR2 are MNHEY and SMNVEV (reference sequence). This CDR3 is 13 amino acids long. For the CDR3, the DNA is TGTGCCAGCAGCCTAGCGGGGAACACTGAAGCTTTCTTT. This encodes CASSLAGNTEAFF.

The J gene is TRBJ1-1, the V gene TRBV19, with D perhaps matching TRBD1 (5 bases). Looked up from germline, CDR1 is LNHDA and CDR2 is SQIVND (reference sequence). CDR3 size: 14 residues. V was shortened by 3 bases and J by 10 bases, with 18 bases between the two germline ends. The CDR3 loop is CASSIGVRGVAAFF. In DNA, the CDR3 is TGTGCCAGTAGTATTGGGGTTCGGGGGGTGGCAGCTTTCTTT. Full variable domain (outside the CDR3, taken from reference TRBV19 and TRBJ1-1): DGGITQSPKYLFRKEGQNVTLSCEQNLNHDAMYWYRQDPGQGLRLIYYSQIVNDFQKGDIAEGYSVSREKKESFPLTVTSAQKNPTAFYLCASSIGVRGVAAFFGQGTRLTVV.

The CDR3 loop is CASSPVPGINEQYF. DNA of the CDR3: TGTGCCAGCTCACCGGTCCCGGGAATCAACGAGCAGTACTTC. The chain links TRBV18 to TRBJ2-7; D is perhaps TRBD2 (5 bases). Germline assignment: CDR1 KGHSH and CDR2 LQKENI. Trimming removed 3 bases from V and 5 bases from J, with 14 bases in between. The CDR3 consists of 14 residues.

The chain has TRBV6-1 and TRBJ1-2; D not resolved. This CDR3 region has 12 residues. Germline values: CDR1 MNHNS, CDR2 SASEGT. The V end lost 0 bases, the J end lost 11 bases, and 10 bases lay between the germline ends. The CDR3 nucleotides read TGTGCCAGCAGTGAAGCAGGCCTCGGGTACACCTTC. As protein: CASSEAGLGYTF.

This rearrangement joins TRBV9 to TRBJ1-1; D may be TRBD1 (5 bases). Germline-derived CDR1 and CDR2 are SGDLS and YYNGEE. Trimming took 3 bases from V and 5 from J, leaving 14 bases between them. This CDR3 is 14 amino acids long. The DNA for the CDR3 is TGTGCCAGCAGCGCTCTAAACGGGGGAACTGAAGCTTTCTTT. This translates into CASSALNGGTEAFF.

The chain couples TRBV18 to TRBJ1-1; TRBD1 matches 8 bases. Germline V gene data show CDR1 as KGHSH and CDR2 as LQKENI. The junction had 6 bases not matched to a gene; V was cut back by 4 bases and J by 5 bases. The CDR3 spans 14 residues. Here the CDR3 DNA reads TGTGCCAGCTCACAGGACAGGGCGGAGACTGAAGCTTTCTTT. Protein sequence: CASSQDRAETEAFF. The full variable domain, completed using reference TRBV18 and TRBJ1-1, is NAGVMQNPRHLVRRRGQEARLRCSPMKGHSHVYWYRQLPEEGLKFMVYLQKENIIDESGMPKERFSAEFPKEGPSILRIQQVVRGDSAAYFCASSQDRAETEAFFGQGTRLTVV.

The J gene is TRBJ1-2, the V gene TRBV7-2, with a weak D call TRBD1 (5 bases). V lost 6 bases and J lost 3, with 17 bases in between. The length of the CDR3 is 15 residues. CDR1 is SGHTA and CDR2 is FQGNSA in the germline V gene. For the CDR3, the DNA is TGTGCCAGCAGTCGCCAAGGGGTAGGGCACTATGGCTACACCTTC. It codes for CASSRQGVGHYGYTF.

The rearrangement uses TRBV5-4 and TRBJ1-1; D may be TRBD1 (5 bases). Trimming removed 4 bases at V and 0 bases at J, with 10 bases between. The CDR3 runs 14 residues. Per the germline V gene, CDR1 is SGHNT and CDR2 is YYREEE (reference sequence). The CDR3 loop is CASSRQIVNTEAFF. DNA for the CDR3: TGTGCCAGCAGCAGACAGATAGTGAACACTGAAGCTTTCTTT.

The chain links TRBV19 to TRBJ2-2; D may be TRBD1 (6 bases). V was shortened by 0 bases and J by 5 bases, with 16 bases between the two germline ends. CDR3 size: 17 residues. CDR1 is LNHDA, CDR2 SQIVND, per germline (reference sequence). The CDR3 sequence is CASSIDGRGLSTGELFF. The CDR3 DNA sequence: TGTGCCAGTAGTATAGATGGCAGGGGTCTTTCAACCGGGGAGCTGTTTTTT.

This rearrangement joins TRBV4-1 to TRBJ2-2, with TRBD1 matching over 12 bases. Germline V gives CDR1 MGHRA, CDR2 YSYEKL. CDR3 length equals 17 residues. V dropped 2 bases and J dropped 2; count of bases not matched to a gene: 3. The CDR3 loop reads CASSQPGTGGNTGELFF. The CDR3 region has the DNA TGCGCCAGCAGCCAACCCGGGACAGGGGGCAACACCGGGGAGCTGTTTTTT.

The genes are TRBV7-3 and TRBJ2-2, with TRBD1 as a possible D gene (6 bases). The CDR3 runs to 16 residues. Trimming took 1 base from V and 0 from J, leaving 9 bases between them. Looked up from germline, CDR1 is SGHTA and CDR2 is FQGTGA. The CDR3 DNA reads TGTGCCAGCAGCTTAAATGGGGGCGCGAACACCGGGGAGCTGTTTTTT. Its translation is CASSLNGGANTGELFF.

This clone was picked up a small number of times. The chain joins TRBV5-6 to TRBJ2-3, with TRBD2 as a possible D gene (7 bases). The CDR3 is 15 residues long. V gave up 5 bases and J gave up 4 bases, with 17 bases separating them. The V gene's germline CDR1 is SGHDT and CDR2 YYEEEE. The CDR3 spells CASRGGGLRADTQYF. CDR3 coding DNA: TGTGCCAGCAGAGGGGGGGGGTTAAGGGCAGATACGCAGTATTTT. The whole variable domain, remainder taken from reference TRBV5-6 and TRBJ2-3, is DAGVTQSPTHLIKTRGQQVTLRCSPKSGHDTVSWYQQALGQGPQFIFQYYEEEERQRGNFPDRFSGHQFPNYSSELNVNALLLGDSALYLCASRGGGLRADTQYFGPGTRLTVL.